This T cell receptor beta chain came from a study of regulatory T cells in long-lasting Graves disease. Indicated time point: newly diagnosed GD, antithyroid drugs for less than 3 months. The TCR library was made from RNA extracted from PBMCs. The V and J ends lost 6 bases and 4 bases respectively, with 18 bases between them. The CDR3 sequence is 15 residues long. CDR1 SNHLY and CDR2 FYNNEI come from the germline V gene. Construction of TCR beta libraries relied on iRepertoire HTBI primers and on Arm-PCR targeting CDR3 regions. TCRdb re-derived calls from the multiplex PCR reads in MiXCR, one entry per CDR3 protein. The table has hundreds of thousands of distinct CDR3 sequences, about a sixth seen once.

The chain combines TRBV2 with TRBJ1-2, with a possible D match to TRBD1 (6 bases). The clonotype comes from a female donor with Graves disease. The sample consisted of peripheral blood mononuclear cells (PBMCs), taken at new diagnosis, from a patient treated with antithyroid drugs. CDR3 loop: CASSPEGGHGYGYTF. The CDR3 DNA reads TGTGCCAGCAGCCCGGAGGGGGGACACGGCTATGGCTACACCTTC.